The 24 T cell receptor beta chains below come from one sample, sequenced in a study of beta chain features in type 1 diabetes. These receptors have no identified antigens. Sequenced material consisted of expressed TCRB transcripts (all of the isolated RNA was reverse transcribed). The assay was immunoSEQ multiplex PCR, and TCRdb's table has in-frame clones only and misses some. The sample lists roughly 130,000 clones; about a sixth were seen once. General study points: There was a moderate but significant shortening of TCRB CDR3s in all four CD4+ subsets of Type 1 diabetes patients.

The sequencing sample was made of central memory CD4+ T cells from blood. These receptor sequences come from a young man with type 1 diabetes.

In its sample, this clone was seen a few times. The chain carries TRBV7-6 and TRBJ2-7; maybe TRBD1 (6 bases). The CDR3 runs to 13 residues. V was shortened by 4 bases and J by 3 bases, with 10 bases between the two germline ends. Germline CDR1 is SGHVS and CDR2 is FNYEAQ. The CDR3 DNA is TGTGCCAGCAGCTCGCAGGACAGCTACGAGCAGTACTTC. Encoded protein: CASSSQDSYEQYF. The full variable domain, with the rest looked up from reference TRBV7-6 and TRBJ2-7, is GAGVSQSPRYKVTKRGQDVALRCDPISGHVSLYWYRQALGQGPEFLTYFNYEAQQDKSGLPNDRFSAERPEGSISTLTIQRTEQRDSAMYRCASSSQDSYEQYFGPGTRLTVT.

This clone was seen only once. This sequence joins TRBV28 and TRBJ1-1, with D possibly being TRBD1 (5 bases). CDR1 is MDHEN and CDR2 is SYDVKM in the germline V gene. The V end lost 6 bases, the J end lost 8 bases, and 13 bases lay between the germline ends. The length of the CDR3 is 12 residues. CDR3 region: CASRIWGVEAFF. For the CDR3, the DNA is TGTGCCAGCAGAATTTGGGGCGTCGAAGCTTTCTTT. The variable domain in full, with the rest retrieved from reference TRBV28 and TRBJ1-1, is DVKVTQSSRYLVKRTGEKVFLECVQDMDHENMFWYRQDPGLGLRLIYFSYDVKMKEKGDIPEGYSVSREKKERFSLILESASTNQTSMYLCASRIWGVEAFFGQGTRLTVV.

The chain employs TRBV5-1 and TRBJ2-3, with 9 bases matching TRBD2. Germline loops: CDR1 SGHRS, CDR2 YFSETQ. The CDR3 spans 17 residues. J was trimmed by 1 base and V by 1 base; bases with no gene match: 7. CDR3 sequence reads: CASSLFQRGAGTDTQYF. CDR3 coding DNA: TGCGCCAGCAGCTTGTTTCAGCGGGGGGCTGGCACAGATACGCAGTATTTT.

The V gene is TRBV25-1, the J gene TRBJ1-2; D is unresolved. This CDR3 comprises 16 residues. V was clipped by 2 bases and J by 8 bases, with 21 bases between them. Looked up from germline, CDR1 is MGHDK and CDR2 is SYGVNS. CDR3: CASSEVGSRTALGYTF. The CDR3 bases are TGTGCCAGCAGTGAAGTGGGGAGTCGGACGGCCCTGGGCTACACCTTC.

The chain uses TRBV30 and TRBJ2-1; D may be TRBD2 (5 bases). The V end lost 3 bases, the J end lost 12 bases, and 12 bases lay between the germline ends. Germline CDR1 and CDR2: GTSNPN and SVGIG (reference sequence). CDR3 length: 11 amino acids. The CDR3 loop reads CAWSLEGPQFF. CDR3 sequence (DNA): TGTGCCTGGAGCCTAGAGGGCCCGCAGTTCTTC.

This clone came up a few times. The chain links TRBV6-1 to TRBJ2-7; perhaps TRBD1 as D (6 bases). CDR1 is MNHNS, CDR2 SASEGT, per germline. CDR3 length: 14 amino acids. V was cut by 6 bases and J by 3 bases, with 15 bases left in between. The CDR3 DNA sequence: TGTGCCAGCAGCCGATCTACAGGGTACTACGAGCAGTACTTC. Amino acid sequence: CASSRSTGYYEQYF.

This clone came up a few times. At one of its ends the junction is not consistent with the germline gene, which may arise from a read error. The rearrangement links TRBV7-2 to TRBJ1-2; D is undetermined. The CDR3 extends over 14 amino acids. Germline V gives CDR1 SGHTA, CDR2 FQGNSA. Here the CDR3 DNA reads TGTGACAGCAGCTTATTCGGACCCACGAATGGCTACACCTTC. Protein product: CDSSLFGPTNGYTF.

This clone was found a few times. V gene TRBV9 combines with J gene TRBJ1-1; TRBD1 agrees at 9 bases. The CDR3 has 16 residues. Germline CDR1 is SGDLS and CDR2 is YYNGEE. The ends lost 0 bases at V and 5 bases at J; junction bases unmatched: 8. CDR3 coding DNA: TGTGCCAGCAGCGTAGATAGGGACAGGGTTCCGACTGAAGCTTTCTTT. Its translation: CASSVDRDRVPTEAFF.

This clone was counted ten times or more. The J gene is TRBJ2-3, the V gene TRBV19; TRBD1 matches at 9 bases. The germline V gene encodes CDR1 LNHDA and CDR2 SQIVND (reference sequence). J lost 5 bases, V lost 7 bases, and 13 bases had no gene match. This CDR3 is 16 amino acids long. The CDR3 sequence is CASTPKPGQGVDTQYF. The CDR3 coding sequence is TGTGCCAGTACACCAAAACCGGGACAGGGAGTAGATACGCAGTATTTT.

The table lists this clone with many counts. The CDR3 sequence is CAIKAGNTEAFF. CDR3 coding DNA: TGTGCCATAAAGGCAGGCAACACTGAAGCTTTCTTT. The chain joins TRBV10-3 to TRBJ1-1; no definite D call. This CDR3 has 12 amino acids. V was shortened by 9 bases and J by 2 bases, with 10 bases between the two germline ends. Germline V gene lookup returns CDR1 ENHRY and CDR2 SYGVKD.

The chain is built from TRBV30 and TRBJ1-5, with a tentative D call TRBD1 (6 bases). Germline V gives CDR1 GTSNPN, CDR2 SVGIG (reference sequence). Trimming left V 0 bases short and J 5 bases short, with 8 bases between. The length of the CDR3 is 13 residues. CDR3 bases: TGTGCCTGGAGTGTAGGGGGGTATCAGCCCCAGCATTTT. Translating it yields CAWSVGGYQPQHF.

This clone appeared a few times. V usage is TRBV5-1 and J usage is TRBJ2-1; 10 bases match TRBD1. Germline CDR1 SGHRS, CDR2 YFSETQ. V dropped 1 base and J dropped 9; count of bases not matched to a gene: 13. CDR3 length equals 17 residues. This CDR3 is CASSLYAFGRQGAEQFF. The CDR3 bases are TGCGCCAGCAGCTTGTACGCGTTTGGGCGACAGGGGGCTGAGCAGTTCTTC.

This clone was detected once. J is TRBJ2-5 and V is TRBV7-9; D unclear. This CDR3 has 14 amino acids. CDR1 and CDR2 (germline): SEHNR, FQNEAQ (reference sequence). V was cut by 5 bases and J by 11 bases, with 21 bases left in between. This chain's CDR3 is CASSPTRPSLGQYF. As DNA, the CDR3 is TGTGCCAGCAGCCCCACCAGGCCTTCCCTGGGGCAGTACTTC.

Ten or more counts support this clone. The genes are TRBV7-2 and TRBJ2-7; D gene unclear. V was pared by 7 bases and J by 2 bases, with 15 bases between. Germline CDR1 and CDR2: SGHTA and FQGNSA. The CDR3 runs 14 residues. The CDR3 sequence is CASTYNTHPYEQYF. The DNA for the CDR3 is TGTGCCAGCACCTACAACACCCACCCCTACGAGCAGTACTTC. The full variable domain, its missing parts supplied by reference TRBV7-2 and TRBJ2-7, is GAGVSQSPSNKVTEKGKDVELRCDPISGHTALYWYRQSLGQGLEFLIYFQGNSAPDKSGLPSDRFSAERTGGSVSTLTIQRTQQEDSAVYLCASTYNTHPYEQYFGPGTRLTVT.

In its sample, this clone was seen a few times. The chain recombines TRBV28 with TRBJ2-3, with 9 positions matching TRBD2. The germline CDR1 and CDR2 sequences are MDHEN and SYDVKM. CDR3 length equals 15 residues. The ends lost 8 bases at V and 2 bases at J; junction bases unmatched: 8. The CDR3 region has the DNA TGTGCCAGCTCCAAGGGCGGGGGGGCCACAGATACGCAGTATTTT. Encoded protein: CASSKGGGATDTQYF.

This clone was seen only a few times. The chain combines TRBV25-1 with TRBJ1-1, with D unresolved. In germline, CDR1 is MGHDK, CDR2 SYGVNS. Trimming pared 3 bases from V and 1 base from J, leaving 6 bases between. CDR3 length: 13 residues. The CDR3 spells CASSEWGNTEAFF. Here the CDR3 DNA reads TGTGCCAGCAGTGAGTGGGGGAACACTGAAGCTTTCTTT.

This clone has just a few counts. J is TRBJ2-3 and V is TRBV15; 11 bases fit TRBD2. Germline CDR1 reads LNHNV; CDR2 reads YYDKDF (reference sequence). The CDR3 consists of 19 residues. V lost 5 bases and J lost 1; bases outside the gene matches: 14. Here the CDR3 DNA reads TGTGCCACCAGCCTTCGCAGGCTAGCGGGGGGCGTTCGCACAGATACGCAGTATTTT. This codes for CATSLRRLAGGVRTDTQYF.

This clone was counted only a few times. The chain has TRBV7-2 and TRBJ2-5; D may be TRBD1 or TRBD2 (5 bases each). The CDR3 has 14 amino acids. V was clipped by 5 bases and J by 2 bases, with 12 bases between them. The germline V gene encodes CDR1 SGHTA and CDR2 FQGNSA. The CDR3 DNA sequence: TGTGCCAGCAGCCCCCGGGACGGGCAAGAGACCCAGTACTTC. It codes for CASSPRDGQETQYF.

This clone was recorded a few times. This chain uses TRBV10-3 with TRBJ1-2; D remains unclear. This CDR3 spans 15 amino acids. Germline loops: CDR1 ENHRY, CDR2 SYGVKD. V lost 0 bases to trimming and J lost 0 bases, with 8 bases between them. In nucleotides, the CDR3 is TGTGCCATCAGTGAGTCCGAAAGTTCTAACTATGGCTACACCTTC. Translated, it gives CAISESESSNYGYTF.

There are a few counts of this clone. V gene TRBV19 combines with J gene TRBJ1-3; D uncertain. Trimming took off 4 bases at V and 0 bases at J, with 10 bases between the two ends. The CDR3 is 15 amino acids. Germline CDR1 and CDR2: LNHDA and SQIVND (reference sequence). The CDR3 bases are TGTGCCAGTAGTAATCTCGGTATCTCTGGAAACACCATATATTTT. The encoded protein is CASSNLGISGNTIYF.

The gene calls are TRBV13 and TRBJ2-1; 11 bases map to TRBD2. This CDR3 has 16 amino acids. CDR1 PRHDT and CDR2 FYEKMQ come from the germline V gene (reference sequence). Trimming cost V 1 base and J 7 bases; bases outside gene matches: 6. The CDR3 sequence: CASSLVTSGGFNEQFF. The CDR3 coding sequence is TGTGCCAGCAGCTTAGTAACTAGCGGGGGTTTTAATGAGCAGTTCTTC.

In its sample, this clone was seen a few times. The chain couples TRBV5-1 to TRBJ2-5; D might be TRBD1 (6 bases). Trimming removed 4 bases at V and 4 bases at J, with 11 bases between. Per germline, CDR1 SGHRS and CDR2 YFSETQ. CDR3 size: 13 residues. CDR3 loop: CASSRTEGETQYF. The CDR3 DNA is TGCGCCAGCAGCCGGACAGAAGGAGAGACCCAGTACTTC.

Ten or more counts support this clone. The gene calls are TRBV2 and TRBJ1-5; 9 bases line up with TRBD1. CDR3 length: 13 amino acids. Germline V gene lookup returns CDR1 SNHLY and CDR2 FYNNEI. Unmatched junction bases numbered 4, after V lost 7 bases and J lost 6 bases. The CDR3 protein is CASKGQGGQPQHF. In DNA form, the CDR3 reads TGTGCCAGCAAGGGACAGGGAGGTCAGCCCCAGCATTTT. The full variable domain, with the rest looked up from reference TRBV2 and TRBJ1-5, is EPEVTQTPSHQVTQMGQEVILRCVPISNHLYFYWYRQILGQKVEFLVSFYNNEISEKSEIFDDQFSVERPDGSNFTLKIRSTKLEDSAMYFCASKGQGGQPQHFGDGTRLSIL.

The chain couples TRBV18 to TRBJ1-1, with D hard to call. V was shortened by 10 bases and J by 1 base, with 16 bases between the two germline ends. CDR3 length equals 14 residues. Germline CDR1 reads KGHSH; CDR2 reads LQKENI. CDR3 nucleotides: TGTGCCACCTCTCTTGGGTCAGCGAACACTGAAGCTTTCTTT. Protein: CATSLGSANTEAFF.